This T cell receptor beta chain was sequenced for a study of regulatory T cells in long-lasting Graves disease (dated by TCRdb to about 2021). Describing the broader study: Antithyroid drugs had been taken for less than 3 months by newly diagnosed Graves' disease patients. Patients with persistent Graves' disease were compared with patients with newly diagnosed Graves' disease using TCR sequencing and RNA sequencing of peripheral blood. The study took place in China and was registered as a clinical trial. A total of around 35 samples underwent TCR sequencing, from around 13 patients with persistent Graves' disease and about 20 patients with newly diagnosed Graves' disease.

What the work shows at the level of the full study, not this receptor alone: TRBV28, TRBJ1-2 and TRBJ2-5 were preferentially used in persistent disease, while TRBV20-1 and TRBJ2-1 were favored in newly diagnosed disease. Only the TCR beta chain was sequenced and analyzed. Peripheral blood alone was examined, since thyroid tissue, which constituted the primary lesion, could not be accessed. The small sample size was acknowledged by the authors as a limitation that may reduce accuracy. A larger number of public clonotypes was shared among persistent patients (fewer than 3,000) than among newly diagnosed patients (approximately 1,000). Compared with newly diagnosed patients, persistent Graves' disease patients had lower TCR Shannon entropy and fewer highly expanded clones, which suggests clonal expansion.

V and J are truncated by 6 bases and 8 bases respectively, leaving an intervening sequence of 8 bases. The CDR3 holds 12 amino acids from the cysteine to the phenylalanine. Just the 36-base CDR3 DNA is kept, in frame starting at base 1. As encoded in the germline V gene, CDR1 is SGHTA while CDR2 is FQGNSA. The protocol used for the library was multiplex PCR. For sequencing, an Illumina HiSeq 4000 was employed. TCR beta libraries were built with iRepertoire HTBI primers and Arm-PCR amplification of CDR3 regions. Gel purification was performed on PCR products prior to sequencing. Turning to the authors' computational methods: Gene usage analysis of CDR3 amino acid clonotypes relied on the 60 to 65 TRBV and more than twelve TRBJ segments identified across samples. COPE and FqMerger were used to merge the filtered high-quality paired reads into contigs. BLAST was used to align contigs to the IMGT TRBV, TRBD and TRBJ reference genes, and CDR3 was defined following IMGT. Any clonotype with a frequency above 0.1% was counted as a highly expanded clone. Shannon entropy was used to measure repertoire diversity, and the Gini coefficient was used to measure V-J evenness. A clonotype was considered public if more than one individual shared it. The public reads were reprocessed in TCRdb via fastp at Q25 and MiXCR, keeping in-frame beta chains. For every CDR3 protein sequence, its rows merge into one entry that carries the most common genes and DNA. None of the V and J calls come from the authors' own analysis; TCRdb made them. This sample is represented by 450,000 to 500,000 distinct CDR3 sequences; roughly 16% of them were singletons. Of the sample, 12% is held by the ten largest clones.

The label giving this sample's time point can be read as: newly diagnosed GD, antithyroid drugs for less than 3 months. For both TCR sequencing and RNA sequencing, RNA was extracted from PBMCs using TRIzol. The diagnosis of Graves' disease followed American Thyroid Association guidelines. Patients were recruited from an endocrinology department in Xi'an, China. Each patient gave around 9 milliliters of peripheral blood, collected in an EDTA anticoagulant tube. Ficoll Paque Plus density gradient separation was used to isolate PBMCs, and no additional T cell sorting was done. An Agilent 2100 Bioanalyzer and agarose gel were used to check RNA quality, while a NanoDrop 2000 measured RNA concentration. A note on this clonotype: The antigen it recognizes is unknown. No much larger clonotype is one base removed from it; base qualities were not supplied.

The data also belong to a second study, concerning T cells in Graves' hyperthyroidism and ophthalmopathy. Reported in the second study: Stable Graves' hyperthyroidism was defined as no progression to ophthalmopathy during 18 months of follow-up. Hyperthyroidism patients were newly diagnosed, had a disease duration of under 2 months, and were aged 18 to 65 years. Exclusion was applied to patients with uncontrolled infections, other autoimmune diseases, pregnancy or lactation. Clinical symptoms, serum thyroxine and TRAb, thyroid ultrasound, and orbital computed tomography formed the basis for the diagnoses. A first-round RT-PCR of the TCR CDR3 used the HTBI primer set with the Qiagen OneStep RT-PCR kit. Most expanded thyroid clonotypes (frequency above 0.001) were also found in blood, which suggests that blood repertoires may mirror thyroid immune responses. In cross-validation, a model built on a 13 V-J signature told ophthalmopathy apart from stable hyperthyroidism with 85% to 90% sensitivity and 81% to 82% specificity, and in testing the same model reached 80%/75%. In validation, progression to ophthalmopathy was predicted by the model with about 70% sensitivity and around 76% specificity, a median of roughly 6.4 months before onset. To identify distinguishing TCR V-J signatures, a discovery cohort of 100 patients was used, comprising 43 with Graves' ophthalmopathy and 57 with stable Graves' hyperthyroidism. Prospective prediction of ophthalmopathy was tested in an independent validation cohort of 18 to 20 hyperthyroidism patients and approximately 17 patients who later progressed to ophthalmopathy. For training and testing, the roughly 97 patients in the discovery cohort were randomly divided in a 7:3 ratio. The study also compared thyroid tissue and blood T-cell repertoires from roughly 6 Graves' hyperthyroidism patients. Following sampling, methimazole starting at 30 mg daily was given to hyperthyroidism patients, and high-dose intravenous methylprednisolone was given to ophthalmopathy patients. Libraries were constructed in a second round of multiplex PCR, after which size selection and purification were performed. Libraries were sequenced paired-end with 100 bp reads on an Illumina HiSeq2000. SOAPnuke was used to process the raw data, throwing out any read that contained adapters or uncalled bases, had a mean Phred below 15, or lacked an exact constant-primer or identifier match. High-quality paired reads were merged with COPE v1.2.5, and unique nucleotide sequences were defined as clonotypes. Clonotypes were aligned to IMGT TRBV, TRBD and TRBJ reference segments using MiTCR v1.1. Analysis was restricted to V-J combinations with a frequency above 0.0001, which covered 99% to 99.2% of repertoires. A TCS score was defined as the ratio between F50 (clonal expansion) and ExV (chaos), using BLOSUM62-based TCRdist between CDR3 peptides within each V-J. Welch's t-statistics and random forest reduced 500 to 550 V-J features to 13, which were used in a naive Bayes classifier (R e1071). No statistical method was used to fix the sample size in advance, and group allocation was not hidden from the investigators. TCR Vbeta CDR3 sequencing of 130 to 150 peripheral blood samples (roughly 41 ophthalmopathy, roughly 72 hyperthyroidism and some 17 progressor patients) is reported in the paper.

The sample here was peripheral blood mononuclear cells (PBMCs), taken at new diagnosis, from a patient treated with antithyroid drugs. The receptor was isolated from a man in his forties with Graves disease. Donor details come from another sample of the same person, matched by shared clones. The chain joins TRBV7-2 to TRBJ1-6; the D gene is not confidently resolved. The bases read TGTGCCAGCAGACTGAGATATTCACCCCTCCACTTT. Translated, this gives CASRLRYSPLHF.